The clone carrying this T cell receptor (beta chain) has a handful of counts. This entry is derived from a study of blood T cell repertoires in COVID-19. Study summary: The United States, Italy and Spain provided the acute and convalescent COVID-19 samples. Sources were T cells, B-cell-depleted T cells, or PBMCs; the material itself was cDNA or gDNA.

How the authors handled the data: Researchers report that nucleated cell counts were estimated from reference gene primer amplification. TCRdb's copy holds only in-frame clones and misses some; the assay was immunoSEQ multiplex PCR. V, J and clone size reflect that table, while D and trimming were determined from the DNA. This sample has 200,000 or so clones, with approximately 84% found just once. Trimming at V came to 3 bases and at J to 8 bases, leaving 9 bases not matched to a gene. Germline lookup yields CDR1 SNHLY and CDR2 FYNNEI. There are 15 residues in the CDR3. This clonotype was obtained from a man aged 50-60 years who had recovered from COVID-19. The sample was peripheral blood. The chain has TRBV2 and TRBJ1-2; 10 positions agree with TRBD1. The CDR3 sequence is CASSDPGQGVGGYTF. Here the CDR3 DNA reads TGTGCCAGCAGTGATCCAGGACAGGGGGTGGGAGGCTACACCTTC.